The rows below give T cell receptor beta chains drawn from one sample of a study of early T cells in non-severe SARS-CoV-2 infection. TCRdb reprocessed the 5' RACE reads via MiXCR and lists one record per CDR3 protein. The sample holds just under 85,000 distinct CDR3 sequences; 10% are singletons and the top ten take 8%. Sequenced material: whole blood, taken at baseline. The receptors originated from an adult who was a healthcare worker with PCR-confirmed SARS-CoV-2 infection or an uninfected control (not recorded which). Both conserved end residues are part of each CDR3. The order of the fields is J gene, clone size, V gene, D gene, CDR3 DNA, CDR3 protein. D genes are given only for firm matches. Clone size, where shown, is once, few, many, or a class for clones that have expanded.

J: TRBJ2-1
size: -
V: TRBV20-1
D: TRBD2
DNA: TGCAGTGCTCCGGGACTAGCGGGGTCCTACAATGAGCAGTTCTTC
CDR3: CSAPGLAGSYNEQFF

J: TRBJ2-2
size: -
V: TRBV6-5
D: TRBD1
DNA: TGTGCCAGCAGTTCTCTACCGACAGGGACGAACACCGGGGAGCTGTTTTTT
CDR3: CASSSLPTGTNTGELFF

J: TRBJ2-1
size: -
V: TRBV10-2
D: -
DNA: TGCGCCAGCAGTGAGGTTGAGAATGAGCAGTTCTTC
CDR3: CASSEVENEQFF

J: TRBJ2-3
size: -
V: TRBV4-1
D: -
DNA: TGCGCCAGCAGCCAAGTAGCAGATACGCTGTATTTT
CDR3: CASSQVADTLYF

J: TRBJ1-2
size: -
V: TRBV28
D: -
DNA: TGTGCCAGCGCTACGGCTAACTATGGCTACACCTTC
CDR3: CASATANYGYTF

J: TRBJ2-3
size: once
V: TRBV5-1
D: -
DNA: TGCGCCAGCAGCCCGAGGACAGAGACTGGGGGTACGCAGTATTTT
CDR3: CASSPRTETGGTQYF

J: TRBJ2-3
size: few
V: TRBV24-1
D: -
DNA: TGTGCCACCAGTGATTTAGAGGCCAGCGCAGATACGCAGTATTTT
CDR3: CATSDLEASADTQYF

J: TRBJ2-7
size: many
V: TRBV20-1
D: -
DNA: TGCAGTGCCCCCGGGGACGGTGCCCACGAGCAGTACTTC
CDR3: CSAPGDGAHEQYF

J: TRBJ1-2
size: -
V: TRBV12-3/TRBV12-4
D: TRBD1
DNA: TGTGCCAGCACCGTTGGGACAGGGGACTATGGCTACACCTTC
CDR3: CASTVGTGDYGYTF

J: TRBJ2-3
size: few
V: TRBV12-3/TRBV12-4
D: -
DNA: TGTGCCAGCAGTTTACCGGGACGGGGGACAGATACGCAGTATTTT
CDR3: CASSLPGRGTDTQYF

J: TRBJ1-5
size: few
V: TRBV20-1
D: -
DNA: TGCAGTGCTCAGAGACGACGGAGCAATCAGCCCCAGCATTTT
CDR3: CSAQRRRSNQPQHF

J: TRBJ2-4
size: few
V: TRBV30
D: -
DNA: TGTGCCTGGGGTCTGACGGCAGGGGACATAAACATTCAGTACTTC
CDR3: CAWGLTAGDINIQYF

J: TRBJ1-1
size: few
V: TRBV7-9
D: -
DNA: TGTGCCAGCAGCTTATTCTACACTGAAGCTTTCTTT
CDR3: CASSLFYTEAFF

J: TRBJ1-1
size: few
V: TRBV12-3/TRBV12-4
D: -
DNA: TGTGCCAGCAGCAACAGGGAGAGAGTACCTGAAGCTTTCTTT
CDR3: CASSNRERVPEAFF

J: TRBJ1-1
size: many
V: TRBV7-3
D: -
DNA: TGTGCCAGCAGCTTATACGCGACCATGAACACTGAAGCTTTCTTT
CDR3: CASSLYATMNTEAFF

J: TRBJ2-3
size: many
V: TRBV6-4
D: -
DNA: TGTGCCAGCAGTGACTCGACCGGTCAGGGGACAGATACGCAGTATTTT
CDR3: CASSDSTGQGTDTQYF

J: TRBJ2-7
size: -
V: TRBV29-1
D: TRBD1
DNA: TGCAGCGTTCGGACAGGGAGCTACGAGCAGTACTTC
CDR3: CSVRTGSYEQYF

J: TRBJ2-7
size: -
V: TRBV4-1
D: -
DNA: TGCGCCAGCAGCCCCGGGAAGGGGCCCTACGAGCAGTACTTC
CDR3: CASSPGKGPYEQYF

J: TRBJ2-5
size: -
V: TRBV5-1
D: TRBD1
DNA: TGCGCCAGCAGCTTGGGACAGGGGGCTCGCTTGGAGACCCAGTACTTC
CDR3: CASSLGQGARLETQYF

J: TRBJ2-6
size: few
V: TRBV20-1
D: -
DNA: TGCAGTGCTAGAGGCAGACTCCTAAAGGGTTCTGGGGCCAACGTCCTGACTTTC
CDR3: CSARGRLLKGSGANVLTF

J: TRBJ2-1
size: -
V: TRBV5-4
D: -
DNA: TGTGCCAGCAGCTCCGGCACCGGGAGTAAGGACAATGAGCAGTTCTTC
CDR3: CASSSGTGSKDNEQFF

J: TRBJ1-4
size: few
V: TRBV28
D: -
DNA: TGTGCCAGCAGGGAGGGACGGATTAATGAAAAACTGTTTTTT
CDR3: CASREGRINEKLFF

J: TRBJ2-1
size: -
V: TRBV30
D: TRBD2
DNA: TGTGCCTGGGGGACTAGCGGGAGGAAGCAGTTCTTC
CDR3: CAWGTSGRKQFF

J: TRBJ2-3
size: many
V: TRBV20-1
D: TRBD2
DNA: TGCAGCTTGACTAGCGGGAGGACAGATACGCAGTATTTT
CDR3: CSLTSGRTDTQYF

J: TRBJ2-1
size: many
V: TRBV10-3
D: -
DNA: TGTGCCATCAGTGAGTCGAGAGGGCCTCGGAATGAGCAGTTCTTC
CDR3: CAISESRGPRNEQFF

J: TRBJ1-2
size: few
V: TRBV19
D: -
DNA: TGTGCCAGTAGTAGGACAGCCTATGGCTACACCTTC
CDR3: CASSRTAYGYTF

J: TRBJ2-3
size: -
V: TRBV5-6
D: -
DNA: TGTGCCAGCAGCTTGGCCCCCACAGATACGCAGTATTTT
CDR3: CASSLAPTDTQYF

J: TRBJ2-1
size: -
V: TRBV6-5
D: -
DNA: TGTGCCAGCAGGACAGGATGGGGGCAGTTCTTC
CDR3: CASRTGWGQFF

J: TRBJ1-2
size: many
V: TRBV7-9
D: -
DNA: TGTGCCAGCACCCAGGGGTCTGGGTATGGCTACACCTTC
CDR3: CASTQGSGYGYTF

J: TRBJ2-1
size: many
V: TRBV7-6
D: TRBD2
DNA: TGTGCCAGCAGCCAGAGGACTAGCGGGAGCTCCTACAATGAGCAGTTCTTC
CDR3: CASSQRTSGSSYNEQFF

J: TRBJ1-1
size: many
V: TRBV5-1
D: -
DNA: TGCGCCAGCAGCTTGGCCACAGGGAACACTGAAGCTTTCTTT
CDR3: CASSLATGNTEAFF

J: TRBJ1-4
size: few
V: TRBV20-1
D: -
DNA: TGCAGTGCCGACCGGACAGAGAGAAATGAAAAACTGTTTTTT
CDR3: CSADRTERNEKLFF

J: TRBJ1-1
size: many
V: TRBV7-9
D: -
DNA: TGTGCCAGCAGCTTAGAGTGGACAGTCTCAACTGAAGCTTTCTTT
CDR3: CASSLEWTVSTEAFF

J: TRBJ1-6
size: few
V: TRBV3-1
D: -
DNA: TGTGCCAGCAGGACCGACAGCTCCTATAATTCACCCCTCCACTTT
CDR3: CASRTDSSYNSPLHF

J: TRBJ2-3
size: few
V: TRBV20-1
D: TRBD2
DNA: TGCAGTGTTGGGGGGGGAGTAGGCGCAGATACGCAGTATTTT
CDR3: CSVGGGVGADTQYF

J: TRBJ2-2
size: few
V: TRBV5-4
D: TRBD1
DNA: TGTGCCAGCAGCTTCGGGACAGGGGGCAAAGGGGAGCTGTTTTTT
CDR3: CASSFGTGGKGELFF

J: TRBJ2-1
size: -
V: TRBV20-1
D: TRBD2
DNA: TGCAGTGCTAGAAGAGGAGCGGGAGCCGTCTACAATGAGCAGTTCTTC
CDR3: CSARRGAGAVYNEQFF

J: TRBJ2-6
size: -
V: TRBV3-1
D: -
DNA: TGTGCCAGCAGCCAAGTGGGCGGAGTAAGCTCTGGGGCCAACGTCCTGACTTTC
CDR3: CASSQVGGVSSGANVLTF

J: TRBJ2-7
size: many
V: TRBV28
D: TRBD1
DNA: TGTGCCAGCAGTCCCCCCAAGGGACAGGGCAGGGAGCAGTACTTC
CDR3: CASSPPKGQGREQYF

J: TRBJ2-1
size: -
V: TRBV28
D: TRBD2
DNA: TGTGCCAGCAGCCCCCTAGCGGGACCCTCCTACAATGAGCAGTTCTTC
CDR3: CASSPLAGPSYNEQFF

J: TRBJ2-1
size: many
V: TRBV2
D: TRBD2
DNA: TGTGCCAGCAGTGGGCGGGCCGGGACTAGCGGGGAGGAGGGTGAGCAGTTCTTC
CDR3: CASSGRAGTSGEEGEQFF

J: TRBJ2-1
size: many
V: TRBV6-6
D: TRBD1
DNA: TGTGCCAGCAGTTACCAGGGGGCGAACGATGAGCAGTTCTTC
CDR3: CASSYQGANDEQFF

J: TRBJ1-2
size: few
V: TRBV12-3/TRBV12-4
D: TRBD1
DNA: TGTGCCAGCACCCCGACAGGGGGTAACGGCTACACCTTC
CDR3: CASTPTGGNGYTF

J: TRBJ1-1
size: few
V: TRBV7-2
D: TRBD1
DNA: TGTGCCAGCAGCCGGAAATCGACAGGGGGCGGCACTGAAGCTTTCTTT
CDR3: CASSRKSTGGGTEAFF

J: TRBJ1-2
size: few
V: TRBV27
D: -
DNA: TGTGCCAGCAGTCGGCAGGGGCCCATGAACTATGGCTACACCTTC
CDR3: CASSRQGPMNYGYTF

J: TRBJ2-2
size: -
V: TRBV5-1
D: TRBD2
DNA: TGCGCCAGCAGCTTGGCCTTTGGACTAGCGGGAGGCTCCGGGGAGCTGTTTTTT
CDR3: CASSLAFGLAGGSGELFF

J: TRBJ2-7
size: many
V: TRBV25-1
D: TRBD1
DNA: TGTGCCAGCAGGCGGACAGGCTACGAGCAGTACTTC
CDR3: CASRRTGYEQYF

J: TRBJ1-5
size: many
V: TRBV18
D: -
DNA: TGTGCCAGCTCACCAGGCGGAAATCAGCCCCAGCATTTT
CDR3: CASSPGGNQPQHF

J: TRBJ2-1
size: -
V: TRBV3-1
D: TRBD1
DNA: TGTGCCAGCAGCTCCCACACAGGGGGTAGGGTCCATGAGCAGTTCTTC
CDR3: CASSSHTGGRVHEQFF

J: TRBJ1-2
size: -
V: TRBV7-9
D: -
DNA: TGTGCCAGCAGCTTAGGAGGAGGGAACTATGGCTACACCTTC
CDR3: CASSLGGGNYGYTF

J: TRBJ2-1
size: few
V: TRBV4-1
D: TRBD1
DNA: TGCGCCAGCAGCCAAGTACAGGGGAGCTCCTACAATGAGCAGTTCTTC
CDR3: CASSQVQGSSYNEQFF